The rows below give T cell receptor beta chains drawn from one sample of a study of OX40 agonist ivuxolimab in advanced cancers. This table comes from immunoSEQ multiplex PCR, and its TCRdb copy is limited to in-frame clones, with some not included. The table lists 77,000 or so clones, more than 80% of them singletons. The material sequenced was CD4+ or CD8+ T cells sorted from blood, taken in a trial of the OX40 agonist ivuxolimab. Receptor source: an adult with an advanced solid tumor such as melanoma, head and neck, liver or kidney cancer. Both conserved end residues are part of each CDR3. The D gene is left open where the match is weak.

V	J	D	DNA	CDR3
TRBV27	TRBJ2-2	.	TGTGCCAGCAGACGAACCTCAGGGGGACTCGGAACCGGGGAGCTGTTTTTT	CASRRTSGGLGTGELFF
TRBV5-6	TRBJ2-6	.	TGTGCCAGCAGCTTGTTCTCAGGCTCTGGGGCCAACGTCCTGACTTTC	CASSLFSGSGANVLTF
TRBV10-2	TRBJ1-1	TRBD1	TGCGCCAGCAGGTTCCAACAGGGGGGGGCTGAAGCTTTCTTT	CASRFQQGGAEAFF
TRBV4-1	TRBJ2-7	TRBD2	TGCGCCAGCAGCCAACCTGGACTAGCGGGGAGCTTTACAAAACGGGGCGAGCAGTACTTC	CASSQPGLAGSFTKRGEQYF
TRBV21-1	TRBJ2-6	.	TGTGCCAGCAACGGGAGAGCTCCAACCTGCTCTGGGGCCAACGTCCTGACTTTC	CASNGRAPTCSGANVLTF
TRBV11-2	TRBJ2-5	TRBD2	TGTGCCAGCAGCTTACTCGCGGGTCGGCTAGCGGACCAAGAGACCCAGTACTTC	CASSLLAGRLADQETQYF
TRBV9	TRBJ1-1	.	TGTGCCAGCAGCGTAGCGGCAGGGTGGGCTCCTGAAGCTTTCTTT	CASSVAAGWAPEAFF
TRBV19	TRBJ1-5	.	TGTGCCAGTAGTATTATTGGGGGGAACAATCAGCCCCAGCATTTT	CASSIIGGNNQPQHF
TRBV5-5	TRBJ1-3	TRBD1	TGTGCCAGCAGCTACAGACAGGGGCCTGGAAACACCATATATTTT	CASSYRQGPGNTIYF
TRBV7-2	TRBJ2-3	TRBD2	TGTGCCAGCAGCTCTCCGGGTAGCGGGTTCCCCACGGATACGCAGTATTTT	CASSSPGSGFPTDTQYF
TRBV5-1	TRBJ1-2	.	TGCGCCAGCAGCTTGGATGGGGGCGGCGGCTACACCTTC	CASSLDGGGGYTF
TRBV19	TRBJ2-1	.	TGTGCCAGTAGTAGGACCCTTTATGAGCAGTTCTTC	CASSRTLYEQFF
TRBV6-1	TRBJ2-7	.	TGTGCCAGCAGTGATCGATCATTTAGGGGCTCCTACGAGCAGTACTTC	CASSDRSFRGSYEQYF
TRBV7-8	TRBJ2-5	TRBD2	TGTGCCAGCAGCCGGGGACTAGCGGGAGGGGAGACCCAGTACTTC	CASSRGLAGGETQYF
TRBV2	TRBJ1-1	.	TGTGCCAGCAGTGAAGCTATCGGGGGAGGCACTGAAGCTTTCTTT	CASSEAIGGGTEAFF
TRBV9	TRBJ2-1	.	TGTGCCAGCAGCGGTGGCACTCCCAGCTCCTACAATGAGCAGTTCTTC	CASSGGTPSSYNEQFF
TRBV2	TRBJ1-2	.	TGTGCCAGCGTACTCAGGGGCGGCTATGGCTACACCTTC	CASVLRGGYGYTF
TRBV7-3	TRBJ2-2	.	TGTGCCAGCAGCTTACTGGACAGTAATGCGGGGGAGCTGTTTTTT	CASSLLDSNAGELFF
TRBV19	TRBJ2-7	TRBD1	TGTGCCAGTAGCGGACAGGTCGTAAGCTCCTACGAGCAGTACTTC	CASSGQVVSSYEQYF